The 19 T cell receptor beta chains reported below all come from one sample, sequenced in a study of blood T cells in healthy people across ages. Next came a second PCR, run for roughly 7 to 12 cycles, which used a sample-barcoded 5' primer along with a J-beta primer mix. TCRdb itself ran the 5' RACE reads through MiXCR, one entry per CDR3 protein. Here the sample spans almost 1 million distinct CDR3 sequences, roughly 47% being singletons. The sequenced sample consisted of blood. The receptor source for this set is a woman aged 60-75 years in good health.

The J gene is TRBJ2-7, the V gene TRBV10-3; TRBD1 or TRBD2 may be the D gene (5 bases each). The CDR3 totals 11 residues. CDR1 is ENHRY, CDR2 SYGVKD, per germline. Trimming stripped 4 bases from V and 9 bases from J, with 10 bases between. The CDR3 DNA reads TGTGCCATCAGTGTGGGACGGGGGCAGTACTTC. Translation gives CAISVGRGQYF.

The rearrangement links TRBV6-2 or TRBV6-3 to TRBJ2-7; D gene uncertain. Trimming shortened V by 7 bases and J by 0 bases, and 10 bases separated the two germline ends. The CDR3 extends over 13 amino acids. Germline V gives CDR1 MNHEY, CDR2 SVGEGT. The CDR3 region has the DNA TGTGCCAGCAAACAGCCTTACTCCTACGAGCAGTACTTC. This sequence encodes CASKQPYSYEQYF.

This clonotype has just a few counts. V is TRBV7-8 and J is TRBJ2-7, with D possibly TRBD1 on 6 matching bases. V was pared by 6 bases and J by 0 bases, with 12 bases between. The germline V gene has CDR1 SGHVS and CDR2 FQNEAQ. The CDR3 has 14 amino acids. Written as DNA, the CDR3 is TGTGCCAGCAGTCAGGGGTCTTACTCCTACGAGCAGTACTTC. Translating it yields CASSQGSYSYEQYF.

The CDR3 DNA sequence: TGCAGTGCTAGAGACTCGTTCGGGCGTTACACAGATACGCAGTATTTT. It yields the protein CSARDSFGRYTDTQYF. The J gene is TRBJ2-3, the V gene TRBV20-1; D is undetermined. Germline loops: CDR1 DFQATT, CDR2 SNEGSKA (reference sequence). The CDR3 has 16 residues. The V gene lost 0 bases and the J gene lost 2 bases, with 15 bases spanning the gap.

CDR3 nucleotide sequence: TGTGCCAGCGCGACACAGCTCGGCTACGAGCAGTACTTC. This gives the protein CASATQLGYEQYF. The chain carries TRBV6-1 and TRBJ2-4; D is unresolved. The DNA end favors TRBJ2-7, so the J call may be wrong. The CDR3 loop spans 13 amino acids. Germline CDR1 MNHNS, CDR2 SASEGT.

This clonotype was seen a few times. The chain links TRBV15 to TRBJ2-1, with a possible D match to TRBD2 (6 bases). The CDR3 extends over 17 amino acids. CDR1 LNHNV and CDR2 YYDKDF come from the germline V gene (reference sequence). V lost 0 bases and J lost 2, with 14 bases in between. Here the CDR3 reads CATSREITSSTYNEQFF. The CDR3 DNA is TGTGCCACCAGCAGAGAGATTACTAGCAGCACCTACAATGAGCAGTTCTTC.

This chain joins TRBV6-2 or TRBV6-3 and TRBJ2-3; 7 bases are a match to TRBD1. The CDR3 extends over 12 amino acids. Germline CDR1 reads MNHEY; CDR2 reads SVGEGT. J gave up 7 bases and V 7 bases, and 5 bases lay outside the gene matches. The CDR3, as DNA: TGTGCCAGCAAGGGGGCGTGGTATACGCAGTATTTT. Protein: CASKGAWYTQYF.

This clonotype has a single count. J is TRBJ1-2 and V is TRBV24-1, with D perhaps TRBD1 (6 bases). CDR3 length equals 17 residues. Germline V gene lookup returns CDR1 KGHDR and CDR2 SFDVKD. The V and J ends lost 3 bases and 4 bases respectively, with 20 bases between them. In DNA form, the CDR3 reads TGTGCCACCAGTGATCCAAGAGGACAGAAAAGGGGCTATGGCTACACCTTC. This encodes CATSDPRGQKRGYGYTF.

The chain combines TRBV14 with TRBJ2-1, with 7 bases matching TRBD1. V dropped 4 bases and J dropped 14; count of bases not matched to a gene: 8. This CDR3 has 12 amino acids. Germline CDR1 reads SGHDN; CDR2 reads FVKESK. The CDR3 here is CASSRTGAREFF. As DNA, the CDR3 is TGTGCCAGCAGCCGTACAGGGGCCAGGGAGTTCTTC.

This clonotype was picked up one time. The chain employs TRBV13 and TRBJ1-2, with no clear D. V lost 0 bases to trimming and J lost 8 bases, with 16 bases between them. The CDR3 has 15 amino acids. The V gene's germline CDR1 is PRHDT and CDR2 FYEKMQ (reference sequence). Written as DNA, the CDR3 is TGTGCCAGCAGCTTAGGCGGCCACTCAGCCTCCGGCTACACCTTC. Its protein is CASSLGGHSASGYTF.

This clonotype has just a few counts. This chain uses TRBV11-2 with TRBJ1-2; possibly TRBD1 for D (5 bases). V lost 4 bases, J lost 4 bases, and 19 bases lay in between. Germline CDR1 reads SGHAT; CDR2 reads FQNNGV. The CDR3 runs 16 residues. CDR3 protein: CASSSPRDSGLYGYTF. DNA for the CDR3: TGTGCCAGCAGCTCCCCCCGAGACTCGGGGCTCTATGGCTACACCTTC.

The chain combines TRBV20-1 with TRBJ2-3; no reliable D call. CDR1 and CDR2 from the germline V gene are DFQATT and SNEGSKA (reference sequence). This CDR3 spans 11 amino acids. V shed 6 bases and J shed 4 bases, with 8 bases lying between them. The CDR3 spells CSAPVSDTQYF. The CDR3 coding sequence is TGCAGTGCCCCAGTTTCAGATACGCAGTATTTT.

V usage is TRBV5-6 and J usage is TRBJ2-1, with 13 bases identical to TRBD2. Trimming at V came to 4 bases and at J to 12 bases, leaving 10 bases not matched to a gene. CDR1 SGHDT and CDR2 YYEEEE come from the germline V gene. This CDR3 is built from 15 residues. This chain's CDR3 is CASSRTSGSHRGQFF. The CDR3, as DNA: TGTGCCAGCAGCCGGACTAGCGGGAGCCACAGGGGGCAGTTCTTC.

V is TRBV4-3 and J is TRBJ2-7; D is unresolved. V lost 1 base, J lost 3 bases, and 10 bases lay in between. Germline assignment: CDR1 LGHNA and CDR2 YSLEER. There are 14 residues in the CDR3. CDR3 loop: CASSQGSGYYEQYF. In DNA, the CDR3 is TGCGCCAGCAGCCAAGGGTCAGGATACTACGAGCAGTACTTC.

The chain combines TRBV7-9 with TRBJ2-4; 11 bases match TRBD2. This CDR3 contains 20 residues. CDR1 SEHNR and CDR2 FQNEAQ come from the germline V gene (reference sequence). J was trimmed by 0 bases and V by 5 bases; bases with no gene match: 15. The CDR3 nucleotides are TGTGCCAGCAGCACCCTTTCACTAGCGGGAGTGGACTTAGCCAAAAACATTCAGTACTTC. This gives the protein CASSTLSLAGVDLAKNIQYF. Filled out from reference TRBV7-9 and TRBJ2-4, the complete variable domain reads DTGVSQNPRHKITKRGQNVTFRCDPISEHNRLYWYRQTLGQGPEFLTYFQNEAQLEKSRLLSDRFSAERPKGSFSTLEIQRTEQGDSAMYLCASSTLSLAGVDLAKNIQYFGAGTRLSVL.

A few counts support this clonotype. The CDR3 sequence is CASSLAGSEAFF. In DNA, the CDR3 is TGTGCCAGCAGCTTAGCGGGGTCTGAAGCTTTCTTT. This sequence joins TRBV7-9 and TRBJ1-1; D is undetermined. Germline loops: CDR1 SEHNR, CDR2 FQNEAQ (reference sequence). Trimming removed 0 bases from V and 6 bases from J, with 5 bases in between. The CDR3 extends over 12 amino acids.

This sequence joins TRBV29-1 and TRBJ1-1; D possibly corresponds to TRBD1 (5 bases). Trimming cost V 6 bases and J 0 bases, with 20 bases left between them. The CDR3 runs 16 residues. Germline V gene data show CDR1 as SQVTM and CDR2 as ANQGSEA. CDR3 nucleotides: TGCAGCGTCCCCCACAGCGGGGCACGGATGAACACTGAAGCTTTCTTT. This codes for CSVPHSGARMNTEAFF.

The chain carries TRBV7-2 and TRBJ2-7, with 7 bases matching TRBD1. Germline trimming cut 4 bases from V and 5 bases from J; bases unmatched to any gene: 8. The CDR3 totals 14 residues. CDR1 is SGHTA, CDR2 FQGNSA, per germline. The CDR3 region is CASSSRTGLNEQYF. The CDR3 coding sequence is TGTGCCAGCAGCTCAAGGACAGGTCTGAACGAGCAGTACTTC.

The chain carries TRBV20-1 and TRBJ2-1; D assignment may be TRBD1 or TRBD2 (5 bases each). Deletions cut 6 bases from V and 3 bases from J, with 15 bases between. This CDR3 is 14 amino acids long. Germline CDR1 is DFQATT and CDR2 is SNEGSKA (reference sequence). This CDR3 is CSADRGVDYNEQFF. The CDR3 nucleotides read TGCAGTGCCGATAGGGGAGTAGACTACAATGAGCAGTTCTTC.